This T cell receptor (beta chain) was observed in a study of cytomegalovirus exposure and HLA in healthy donors. Study summary: The 90 to 150 validation repertoires matched the approximately 700 first-cohort repertoires in platform, a later analysis reported.

The donors were part of the validation cohort, which consisted of approximately 110 subjects and was separate from the first cohort of hundreds of subjects. A remark on this clone: The antigen is undetermined.

Germline CDR1 is SGDLS and CDR2 is YYNGEE. V trimming: 4 bases; J trimming: 7 bases; junction bases outside the gene matches: 10. The CDR3 consists of 15 residues. Regarding the study as a whole: It was confirmed in vitro that three of the CMV-associated chains were specific for CMV antigens. Listed as cytomegalovirus-associated were 150 or so TCR beta chains.

Libraries were prepared by immunoSEQ multiplex PCR; TCRdb keeps only in-frame clonotypes and omits some of them. The data contain about 110,000 clones, 90% to 96% of them seen just once; the ten biggest clones take up 0.67%. Material: PBMCs. The chain recombines TRBV9 with TRBJ1-4; 7 bases agree with TRBD1. The receptor comes from a woman in her late teens or twenties in good health and CMV-seronegative. CDR3: CASSPGRGRVEKLFF. CDR3 bases: TGTGCCAGCAGCCCCGGGAGGGGGCGCGTTGAAAAACTGTTTTTT.